The 13 T cell receptor beta chains presented below share a single source sample, sequenced in a study of T cell responses to AZD1222 COVID-19 vaccine. The repertoire was sequenced with immunoSEQ multiplex PCR; TCRdb's copy has only in-frame clones and lacks some. Of 100,000 to 130,000 clones in the sample, about 85% are singletons; the top ten hold around 4.5%. Sequenced here: peripheral blood, sampled 28 days after the second AZD1222 dose. The receptors were gathered from an adult who received the AZD1222 COVID-19 vaccine.

The chain has TRBV4-1 and TRBJ2-3; tentative D call: TRBD2 (5 bases). Trimming cost V 1 base and J 2 bases, with 19 bases left between them. Germline V CDR1 and CDR2: MGHRA, YSYEKL. The CDR3 has 18 amino acids. The CDR3 DNA reads TGCGCCAGCAGCCAAGGCAGTTTAAGCGGTCGTCACACAGATACGCAGTATTTT. Its translation: CASSQGSLSGRHTDTQYF.

This chain's CDR3 is CASRLAAIHTDTQYF. The DNA for the CDR3 is TGTGCCAGCAGACTAGCGGCAATTCACACAGATACGCAGTATTTT. The chain links TRBV6-5 to TRBJ2-3; 8 nucleotides align to TRBD2. Germline-derived CDR1 and CDR2 are MNHEY and SVGAGI. The CDR3 consists of 15 residues. The V and J ends lost 6 bases and 2 bases, in that order; junction bases with no gene match: 7.

The CDR3 coding sequence is TGCGCCAGCACCTCCACAGGCCGCCTCTCTGGAAACACCATATATTTT. Residues: CASTSTGRLSGNTIYF. The genes are TRBV5-1 and TRBJ1-3; a possible D gene is TRBD1 (5 bases). The CDR3 totals 16 residues. The germline V gene has CDR1 SGHRS and CDR2 YFSETQ. The V end lost 6 bases, the J end lost 0 bases, and 16 bases lay between the germline ends.

With regard to this clone: One end of the junction varies from germline; a read error may be responsible. The sample carries other DNA sequences with the same CDR3. This rearrangement joins TRBV10-2 to TRBJ2-5, with TRBD2 as a possible D gene (6 bases). This CDR3 has 13 residues. CDR1 is WSHSY and CDR2 is SAAADI in the germline V gene. CDR3 sequence: CASGTAEKETQYF. Written as DNA, the CDR3 is TGCGCCAGTGGGACTGCCGAAAAAGAGACTCAGTACTTC.

The chain couples TRBV28 to TRBJ1-2, with unresolved D. The germline CDR1 and CDR2 sequences are MDHEN and SYDVKM. The CDR3 loop spans 14 amino acids. Trimming stripped 5 bases from V and 2 bases from J, with 12 bases between. CDR3 sequence (DNA): TGTGCCAGCAGTCCGAACGGGGAAAACTATGGCTACACCTTC. It is translated as CASSPNGENYGYTF.

The rearrangement joins TRBV29-1 to TRBJ1-1, with TRBD1 as a possible D gene (6 bases). Germline V lookup: CDR1 SQVTM, CDR2 ANQGSEA. V was clipped by 8 bases and J by 4 bases, with 20 bases between them. CDR3 length equals 14 residues. CDR3 DNA sequence: TGCAGCTCGCAGGGGCTTTGGGGGGGCACTGAAGCTTTCTTT. Protein sequence: CSSQGLWGGTEAFF.

The genes are TRBV2 and TRBJ1-1; 8 nucleotides match TRBD1. Germline CDR1 and CDR2: SNHLY and FYNNEI. V lost 6 bases, J lost 1 base, and 4 bases stayed unmatched. The CDR3 runs to 14 residues. DNA for the CDR3: TGTGCCAGCAGCCGGGGGACAGGGAACACTGAAGCTTTCTTT. This gives the protein CASSRGTGNTEAFF.

The chain couples TRBV4-1 to TRBJ2-2, with TRBD2 matching over 8 bases. V shed 0 bases, J shed 3 bases, and the junction held 3 bases outside the gene matches. The length of the CDR3 is 16 residues. Germline V gene sequence: CDR1 MGHRA, CDR2 YSYEKL. The DNA of the CDR3 is TGCGCCAGCAGCCAAGAGCAGCGGGAGTACACCGGGGAGCTGTTTTTT. Encoded protein: CASSQEQREYTGELFF.

The genes are TRBV10-2 and TRBJ2-7, with 9 bases matching TRBD1. This CDR3 region has 14 residues. V lost 5 bases to trimming and J lost 1 base; unmatched junction nucleotides: 3. Germline assignment: CDR1 WSHSY and CDR2 SAAADI. The CDR3: CASSTGGESYEQYF. CDR3 bases: TGCGCCAGCAGTACAGGGGGCGAATCCTACGAGCAGTACTTC.

This chain connects TRBV2 to TRBJ2-1, with D maybe TRBD1 (5 bases). Germline CDR1 SNHLY, CDR2 FYNNEI. CDR3 length: 15 amino acids. The germline V and J ends were trimmed by 3 bases and 4 bases, with 13 bases remaining between them. CDR3 residues: CASSDSGHRYNEQFF. CDR3 DNA: TGTGCCAGCAGTGATAGTGGACACCGGTACAATGAGCAGTTCTTC.

Notes on this clone: The same CDR3 can be traced to other DNA sequences in this sample. J is TRBJ2-7 and V is TRBV27; TRBD1 matches at 7 bases. CDR1 and CDR2 from the germline V gene are MNHEY and SMNVEV (reference sequence). V gave up 3 bases and J gave up 2 bases; unmatched junction bases: 1. The CDR3 consists of 13 residues. CDR3 in amino acids: CASSFGTAYEQYF. Written as DNA, the CDR3 is TGTGCCAGCAGTTTCGGGACAGCCTACGAGCAGTACTTC.

CDR3 DNA: TGTGCCAGCAGTGAAGGGGGCTACACCTTC. This translates into CASSEGGYTF. The V and J genes are TRBV2 and TRBJ1-2, with D uncertain. The CDR3 length is 10 residues. The germline V gene has CDR1 SNHLY and CDR2 FYNNEI. V shed 1 base and J shed 8 bases, with 2 bases lying between them.

V is TRBV4-1 and J is TRBJ2-5; D is possibly TRBD1 or TRBD2 (5 bases each). V lost 4 bases and J lost 5, with 17 bases in between. The CDR3 consists of 15 residues. From germline, CDR1 is MGHRA and CDR2 YSYEKL. The CDR3 loop reads CASSPGTGRRETQYF. The CDR3 bases are TGCGCCAGCAGCCCTGGGACCGGCCGAAGGGAGACCCAGTACTTC.